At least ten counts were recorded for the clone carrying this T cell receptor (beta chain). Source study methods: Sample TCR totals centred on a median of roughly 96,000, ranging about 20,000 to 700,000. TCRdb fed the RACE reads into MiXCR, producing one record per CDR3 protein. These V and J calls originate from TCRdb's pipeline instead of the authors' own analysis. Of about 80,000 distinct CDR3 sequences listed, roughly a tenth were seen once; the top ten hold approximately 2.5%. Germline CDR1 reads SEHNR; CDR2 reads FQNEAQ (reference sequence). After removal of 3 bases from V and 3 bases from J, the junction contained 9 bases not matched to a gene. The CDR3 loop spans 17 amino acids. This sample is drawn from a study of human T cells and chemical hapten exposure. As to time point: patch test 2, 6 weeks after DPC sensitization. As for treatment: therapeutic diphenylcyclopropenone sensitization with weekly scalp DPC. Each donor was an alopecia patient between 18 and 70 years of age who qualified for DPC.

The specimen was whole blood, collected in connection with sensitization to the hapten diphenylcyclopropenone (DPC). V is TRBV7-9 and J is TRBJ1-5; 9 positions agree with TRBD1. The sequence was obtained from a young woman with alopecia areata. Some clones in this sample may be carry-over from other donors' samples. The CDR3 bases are TGTGCCAGCAGCTTGGCTCCGGGACAGGGTTTCAATCAGCCCCAGCATTTT. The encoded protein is CASSLAPGQGFNQPQHF.